The source of this TCR beta chain is a study of T cell responses to AZD1222 COVID-19 vaccine (dated by TCRdb to the early 2020s). Regarding the study in general: TCR sequencing was performed for over 230 trial participants, of whom about 200 were given two doses of AZD1222 and about 25 were given two doses of MenACWY control vaccine. Enrollment into the trials was organized by age into subgroups of 18-55, 56-69 and 70-plus years, and those subgroups contained approximately 160, 26 and 62 TCR-sequenced participants, respectively.

The sample's time point label is to be understood as: about 28 days (+/-7) after the second vaccine dose. AZD1222 recipients with second doses at about 4 weeks or about 12 weeks were pooled, because spike-specific TCR depth and breadth did not differ between schedules. The vaccinee samples were drawn from two UK trials, COV001 and COV002, one of which was a single-blind randomized controlled phase 2/3 trial testing AZD1222 (ChAdOx1 nCoV-19) in healthy adults. Trial participant PBMC samples were collected at day 0 and day 28 after the second dose for TCRbeta chain sequencing. Broad study findings and their caveats: No day 14 peak-response samples were available, so repertoires were characterized only after the peak T cell response. Reportedly, almost half of the unique spike-specific TCRs recognized epitopes lying outside the regions that are mutated in the B.1.351 and B.1.1.7 variants. Conclusions about previously exposed vaccinees were limited because only 6 or 7 AZD1222 recipients were SARS-CoV-2 seropositive at baseline. Participants were mostly white British and included more females than males, and it was suggested by the authors that clonal diversity may have been underestimated. CD4 TCRs associated with the vaccine covered the entire spike protein, and the dominant responses were in regions 160-218 and 743-854. The 56-69-year group was small, and its depth increase did not reach significance, likely because of low power. A significant rise in spike-specific TCR breadth and depth was observed after two AZD1222 doses relative to day 0 and relative to MenACWY recipients.

The CDR3 regions of human TCRbeta chains were subjected to immunosequencing. As for the authors' bioinformatics: Repertoire TCRs were checked for matches against a reference library of SARS-CoV-2-specific TCRs that had been generated using the MIRA antigen-specificity platform. Breadth was defined as the fraction of unique TCRs that were SARS-CoV-2-associated, and depth was defined as the fraction of total T cells that were SARS-CoV-2-associated. Using the MIRA data, each spike-specific TCR was assigned both to the spike region to which the TCR was reactive and to a CD4 or CD8 class. Log10-transformed breadth and depth values were compared by one-way ANOVA with Sidak's multiple comparisons tests. Here the immuneACCESS table is served through TCRdb, limited to in-frame sequences with V and J called. Missing clones are a known gap in these copies; in checked studies unresolved V genes cover under half, and the rest lacks a known reason. That table gives V, J and clone size, and the DNA gave D and trimming. The sample table shows around 150,000 clones, and 90% to 95% are seen once. 3.6% of the sample lies in the top ten.

CDR3 length: 16 amino acids, cysteine to phenylalanine. Only the CDR3 portion is preserved as DNA: 48 bases, with reading frame beginning at the first base. Between the V and J ends, shortened by 6 bases and 0 bases respectively, the junction contains 15 bases. Per the germline V gene, ENHRY is the CDR1 and SYGVKD is the CDR2. For this clone: Its antigen remains undetermined. Per-base qualities were not stored, and no clone one base away is much larger.

The receptor chain draws on TRBV10-3 and TRBJ1-3, with an unclear D gene assignment. The TCR sequence derives from an adult who received the AZD1222 COVID-19 vaccine. The sample in question was peripheral blood, obtained 28 days after the second AZD1222 dose. The DNA is TGTGCCATCAGGCCGAAGAGCACTAGCTCTGGAAACACCATATATTTT. Its translation reads: CAIRPKSTSSGNTIYF.